These 8 T cell receptor beta chains share one sample of origin, sequenced in a study of blood T cell repertoires in COVID-19. Measured with immunoSEQ multiplex PCR; TCRdb has only the in-frame clones, and not every one. The table has around 290,000 clones, around nine tenths seen once; the top ten hold 1.1%. The sample taken for sequencing was PBMCs or T cells enriched from blood (not recorded which). These receptors all come from a woman aged 25 to 39 who had recovered from COVID-19.

This rearrangement joins TRBV7-9 to TRBJ2-2; maybe TRBD2 (6 bases). The V end was cut by 6 bases, the J end by 3 bases, with 17 bases between. The CDR3 covers 16 residues. From germline, CDR1 is SEHNR and CDR2 FQNEAQ (reference sequence). The CDR3, as DNA: TGTGCCAGCAGGTCTTCCCTAGGGACTCACACCGGGGAGCTGTTTTTT. This encodes CASRSSLGTHTGELFF. Complete variable domain (other parts from reference TRBV7-9 and TRBJ2-2): DTGVSQNPRHKITKRGQNVTFRCDPISEHNRLYWYRQTLGQGPEFLTYFQNEAQLEKSRLLSDRFSAERPKGSFSTLEIQRTEQGDSAMYLCASRSSLGTHTGELFFGEGSRLTVL.

The chain recombines TRBV6-2 or TRBV6-3 with TRBJ2-5; no firm D call. The length of the CDR3 is 12 residues. Germline lookup yields CDR1 MNHEY and CDR2 SVGEGT. V lost 6 bases and J lost 4, with 9 bases in between. CDR3 coding DNA: TGTGCCAGCAGCCAAGCCGTAGAGACCCAGTACTTC. Translated, it gives CASSQAVETQYF.

The rearrangement uses TRBV2 and TRBJ1-1; perhaps TRBD1 as D (5 bases). Between the trimmed V and J ends, which lost 7 bases and 5 bases, there was a span of 14 bases. The CDR3 sequence is 13 residues long. Looked up from germline, CDR1 is SNHLY and CDR2 is FYNNEI. CDR3 region: CASKVPGGTEAFF. CDR3 coding DNA: TGTGCCAGCAAGGTCCCTGGGGGGACTGAAGCTTTCTTT.

This rearrangement joins TRBV30 to TRBJ2-7; 7 nucleotides agree with TRBD2. Looked up from germline, CDR1 is GTSNPN and CDR2 is SVGIG (reference sequence). With 8 bases clipped from V and 1 base from J, the junction kept 11 bases outside the gene matches. The CDR3 has 14 amino acids. The CDR3 is CAGTSLAESYEQYF. The CDR3 nucleotides are TGTGCCGGTACTAGTCTAGCGGAGTCCTACGAGCAGTACTTC.

The genes are TRBV7-8 and TRBJ2-3, with a tentative D call TRBD1 (6 bases). This CDR3 region has 14 residues. Per the germline V gene, CDR1 is SGHVS and CDR2 is FQNEAQ. Trimming stripped 1 base from V and 5 bases from J, with 10 bases between. The CDR3 DNA follows: TGTGCCAGCAGCTTAGAGGCAGGGGTAGATACGCAGTATTTT. Protein: CASSLEAGVDTQYF.

The gene calls are TRBV6-7 and TRBJ2-7; weak D call: TRBD2 (5 bases). TRBV6-7 is known as an ORF, though its function is uncertain. This CDR3 contains 18 residues. Deletions cut 0 bases from V and 7 bases from J, with 25 bases between. The DNA for the CDR3 is TGTGCCAGCAGTTACTCACGAACGGGGAACCCCTGTCTTAGGGAGCAGTACTTC. As protein: CASSYSRTGNPCLREQYF.

This clone is a singleton in its sample. The chain carries TRBV7-2 and TRBJ1-2; 11 bases line up with TRBD1. Trimming took 5 bases from V and 8 from J; bases not matched to a gene: 10. Germline values: CDR1 SGHTA, CDR2 FQGNSA. The CDR3 extends over 15 amino acids. The CDR3 region has the DNA TGTGCCAGCAGCCCCACAGGGACAGGGGGACTAGGCTACACCTTC. It is translated as CASSPTGTGGLGYTF. Full variable domain (missing parts from reference TRBV7-2 and TRBJ1-2): GAGVSQSPSNKVTEKGKDVELRCDPISGHTALYWYRQSLGQGLEFLIYFQGNSAPDKSGLPSDRFSAERTGGSVSTLTIQRTQQEDSAVYLCASSPTGTGGLGYTFGSGTRLTVV.

This clone was observed once. The chain couples TRBV7-2 to TRBJ2-5; 11 nucleotides align to TRBD1. The CDR3 is made up of 18 amino acids. The V gene end was trimmed by 5 bases and the J gene end by 2 bases; junction bases not matched to a gene: 13. The V gene's germline CDR1 is SGHTA and CDR2 FQGNSA. CDR3 region: CASSPTKVWDRGQETQYF. The DNA for the CDR3 is TGTGCCAGCAGCCCTACTAAGGTCTGGGACAGGGGGCAAGAGACCCAGTACTTC.